These 9 T cell receptor beta chains share one sample of origin, sequenced in a study of blood T cell repertoires in COVID-19. This table comes from immunoSEQ multiplex PCR, and its TCRdb copy is limited to in-frame clones, with some not included. The data show 250,000 to 300,000 clones, 88% seen once. Sequences were obtained from peripheral blood. These receptors originate from a young woman who had recovered from COVID-19.

The rearrangement joins TRBV2 to TRBJ1-1; D unclear. The CDR3 consists of 14 residues. The ends were cut back, 4 bases at V and 1 base at J, with 10 bases in the middle. The V gene's germline CDR1 is SNHLY and CDR2 FYNNEI. In DNA form, the CDR3 reads TGTGCCAGCAGTGTGAGGGTAGGGAACACTGAAGCTTTCTTT. Its translation is CASSVRVGNTEAFF.

This chain connects TRBV5-1 to TRBJ2-7; no firm D call. Germline CDR1 SGHRS, CDR2 YFSETQ. CDR3 size: 15 residues. Trimming shortened V by 4 bases and J by 2 bases, and 16 bases separated the two germline ends. Here the CDR3 reads CASSLSEARAYEQYF. The DNA for the CDR3 is TGCGCCAGCAGCCTATCAGAGGCTCGGGCCTACGAGCAGTACTTC.

J is TRBJ1-2 and V is TRBV28; D may be TRBD1 (5 bases). The CDR3 has 13 residues. Germline values: CDR1 MDHEN, CDR2 SYDVKM. V was shortened by 11 bases and J by 0 bases, with 13 bases between the two germline ends. The CDR3 reads CALGRGANYGYTF. In DNA form, the CDR3 reads TGTGCCCTAGGTAGGGGCGCTAACTATGGCTACACCTTC.

The chain employs TRBV6-2 or TRBV6-3 and TRBJ2-5, with no clear D. This CDR3 has 11 residues. Germline-derived CDR1 and CDR2 are MNHEY and SVGEGT. Trimming shortened V by 6 bases and J by 6 bases, and 8 bases separated the two germline ends. The CDR3 spells CASSPRKTQYF. The CDR3 region has the DNA TGTGCCAGCAGCCCCAGGAAGACCCAGTACTTC.

The rearrangement uses TRBV7-2 and TRBJ2-2, with no clear D. The CDR3 consists of 15 residues. Germline assignment: CDR1 SGHTA and CDR2 FQGNSA. V was cut by 3 bases and J by 3 bases, with 11 bases left in between. Written as DNA, the CDR3 is TGTGCCAGCAGCTTGTCGGCTAGAGACACCGGGGAGCTGTTTTTT. This encodes CASSLSARDTGELFF.

CDR3: CASSVDRQETQYF. The CDR3 DNA follows: TGTGCCAGCAGTGTCGACAGGCAAGAGACCCAGTACTTC. This sequence joins TRBV27 and TRBJ2-5; a possible D gene is TRBD1 (6 bases). Trimming removed 5 bases from V and 2 bases from J, with 9 bases in between. Per germline, CDR1 MNHEY and CDR2 SMNVEV (reference sequence). This CDR3 is 13 amino acids long.

The CDR3, as DNA: TGCGCCAGCAGCCCCGACAGCCTAGAGGAGCAGTACTTC. Translating gives CASSPDSLEEQYF. The chain couples TRBV5-1 to TRBJ2-7, with D perhaps matching TRBD1 (5 bases). The CDR3 is 13 amino acids. Deletions cut 4 bases from V and 7 bases from J, with 15 bases between. Germline V gives CDR1 SGHRS, CDR2 YFSETQ.

The V call is TRBV7-9, the J call TRBJ2-1; D perhaps matches TRBD2 (5 bases). This CDR3 has 15 amino acids. Germline V gene data show CDR1 as SEHNR and CDR2 as FQNEAQ (reference sequence). The V end lost 5 bases, the J end lost 4 bases, and 15 bases lay between the germline ends. The CDR3 DNA is TGTGCCAGCAGCCGTTCGGGGTCGCCATACAATGAGCAGTTCTTC. Protein sequence: CASSRSGSPYNEQFF.

This clone was seen only once. The genes are TRBV5-4 and TRBJ1-3; weak D call: TRBD1 (6 bases). The CDR3 consists of 15 residues. V was trimmed by 4 bases and J by 2 bases, leaving 13 bases between them. Germline values: CDR1 SGHNT, CDR2 YYREEE (reference sequence). The CDR3 protein is CASSPGYRAGNTIYF. The CDR3 nucleotides are TGTGCCAGCAGCCCCGGGTACAGGGCTGGAAACACCATATATTTT.